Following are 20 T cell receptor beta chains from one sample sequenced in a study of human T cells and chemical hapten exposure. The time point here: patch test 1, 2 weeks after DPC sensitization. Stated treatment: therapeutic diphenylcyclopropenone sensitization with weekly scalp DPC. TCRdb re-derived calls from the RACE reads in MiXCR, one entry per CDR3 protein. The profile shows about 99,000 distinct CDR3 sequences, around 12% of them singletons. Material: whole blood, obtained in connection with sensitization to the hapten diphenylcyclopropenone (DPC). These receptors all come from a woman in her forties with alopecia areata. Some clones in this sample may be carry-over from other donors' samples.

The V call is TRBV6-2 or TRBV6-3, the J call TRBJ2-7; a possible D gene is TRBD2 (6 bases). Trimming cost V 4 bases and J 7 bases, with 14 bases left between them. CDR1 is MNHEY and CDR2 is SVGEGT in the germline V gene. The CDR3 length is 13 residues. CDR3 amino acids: CASSLIAETEQYF. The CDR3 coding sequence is TGTGCCAGCAGTTTAATAGCGGAAACTGAGCAGTACTTC.

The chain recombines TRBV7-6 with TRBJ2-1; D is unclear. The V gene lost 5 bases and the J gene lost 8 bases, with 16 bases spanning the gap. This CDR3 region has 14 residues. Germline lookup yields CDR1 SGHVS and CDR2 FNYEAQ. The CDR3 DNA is TGTGCCAGCAGCCGCGAGATATTTGCGGATGAGCAGTTCTTC. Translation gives CASSREIFADEQFF.

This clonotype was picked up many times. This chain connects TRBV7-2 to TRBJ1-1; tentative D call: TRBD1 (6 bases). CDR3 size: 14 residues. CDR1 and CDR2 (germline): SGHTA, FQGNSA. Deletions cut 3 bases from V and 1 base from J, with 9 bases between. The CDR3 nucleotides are TGTGCCAGCAGCTTGGGACACGCGAACACTGAAGCTTTCTTT. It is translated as CASSLGHANTEAFF. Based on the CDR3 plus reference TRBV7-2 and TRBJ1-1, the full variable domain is GAGVSQSPSNKVTEKGKDVELRCDPISGHTALYWYRQSLGQGLEFLIYFQGNSAPDKSGLPSDRFSAERTGGSVSTLTIQRTQQEDSAVYLCASSLGHANTEAFFGQGTRLTVV.

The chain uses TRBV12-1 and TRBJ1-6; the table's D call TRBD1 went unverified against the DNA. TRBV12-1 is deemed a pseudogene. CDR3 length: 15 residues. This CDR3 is CASSFRQGGDSPLHF. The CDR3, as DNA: TGTGCCAGCAGCTTCAGACAGGGGGGTGATTCACCCCTCCACTTT.

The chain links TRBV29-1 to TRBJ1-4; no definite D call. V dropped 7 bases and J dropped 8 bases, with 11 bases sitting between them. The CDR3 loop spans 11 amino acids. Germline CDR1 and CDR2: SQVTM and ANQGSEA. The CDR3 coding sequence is TGCAGCGGGGAGTCGAACGAAAAACTGTTTTTT. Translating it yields CSGESNEKLFF.

The CDR3: CAISEAGQINEQFF. The DNA for the CDR3 is TGTGCCATCAGTGAGGCGGGACAGATCAATGAGCAGTTCTTC. V and J are TRBV10-3 and TRBJ2-1; possible D gene TRBD1, 7 bases. Per the germline V gene, CDR1 is ENHRY and CDR2 is SYGVKD. The CDR3 has 14 residues. Between the trimmed V and J ends, which lost 2 bases and 6 bases, there was a span of 11 bases.

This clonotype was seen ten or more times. The CDR3, as DNA: TGTGCCAGCAGTCCCTCCTCGGCGGGAGTAAGTTACGAGCAGTACTTC. Translation gives CASSPSSAGVSYEQYF. This chain uses TRBV28 with TRBJ2-7, with 7 bases identical to TRBD2. The germline V gene has CDR1 MDHEN and CDR2 SYDVKM. V lost 5 bases, J lost 4 bases, and 14 bases stayed unmatched. The CDR3 loop spans 16 amino acids.

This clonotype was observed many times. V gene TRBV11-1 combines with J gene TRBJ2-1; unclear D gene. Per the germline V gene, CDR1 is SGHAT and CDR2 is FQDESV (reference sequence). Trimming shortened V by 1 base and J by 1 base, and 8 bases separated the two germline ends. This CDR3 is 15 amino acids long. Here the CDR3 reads CASSLGPPSYNEQFF. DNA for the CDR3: TGTGCCAGCAGCTTAGGACCTCCGTCCTACAATGAGCAGTTCTTC.

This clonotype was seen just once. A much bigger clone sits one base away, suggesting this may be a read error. This chain's CDR3 is CSVDVNEQNQYF. DNA of the CDR3: TGCAGCGTTGATGTGAACGAACAGAACCAGTACTTC. The genes are TRBV29-1 and TRBJ2-5, with no clear D. Germline V gives CDR1 SQVTM, CDR2 ANQGSEA. This CDR3 has 12 residues. Trimming took 3 bases from V and 10 from J, leaving 15 bases between them.

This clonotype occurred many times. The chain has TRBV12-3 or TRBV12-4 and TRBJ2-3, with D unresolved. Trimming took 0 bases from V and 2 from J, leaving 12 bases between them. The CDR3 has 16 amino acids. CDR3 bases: TGTGCCAGCAGTTTAGCGACACCGCCTCCCACAGATACGCAGTATTTT. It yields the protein CASSLATPPPTDTQYF.

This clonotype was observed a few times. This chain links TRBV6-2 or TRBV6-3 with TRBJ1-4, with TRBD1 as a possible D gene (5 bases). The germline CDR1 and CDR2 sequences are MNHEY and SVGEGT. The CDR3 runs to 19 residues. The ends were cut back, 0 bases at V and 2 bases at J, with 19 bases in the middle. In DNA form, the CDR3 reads TGTGCCAGCAGTTACTCTCCTAACGTCGGGACTTCGACTAATGAAAAACTGTTTTTT. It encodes CASSYSPNVGTSTNEKLFF.

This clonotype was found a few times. The CDR3 spells CASSPATSVNPGELFF. The CDR3 DNA follows: TGTGCCAGCTCACCAGCGACTAGCGTCAACCCCGGGGAGCTGTTTTTT. This chain joins TRBV18 and TRBJ2-2; 8 bases map to TRBD2. With V trimmed by 2 bases and J by 6 bases, 8 bases remained unmatched. CDR3 length: 16 amino acids. Germline CDR1 and CDR2: KGHSH and LQKENI.

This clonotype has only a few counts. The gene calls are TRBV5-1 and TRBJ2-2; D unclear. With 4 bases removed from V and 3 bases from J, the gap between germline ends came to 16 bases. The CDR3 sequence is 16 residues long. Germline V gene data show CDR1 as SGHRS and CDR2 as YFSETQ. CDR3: CASSITPGRDTGELFF. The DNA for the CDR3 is TGCGCCAGCAGCATCACGCCCGGGCGAGACACCGGGGAGCTGTTTTTT.

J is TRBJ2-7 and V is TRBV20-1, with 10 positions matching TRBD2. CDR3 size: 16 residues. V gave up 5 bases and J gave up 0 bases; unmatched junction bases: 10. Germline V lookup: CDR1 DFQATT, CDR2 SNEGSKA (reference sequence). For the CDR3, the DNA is TGCAGTGCTGGAGCCCCTAGCGGGGGAAGCTCCTACGAGCAGTACTTC. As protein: CSAGAPSGGSSYEQYF.

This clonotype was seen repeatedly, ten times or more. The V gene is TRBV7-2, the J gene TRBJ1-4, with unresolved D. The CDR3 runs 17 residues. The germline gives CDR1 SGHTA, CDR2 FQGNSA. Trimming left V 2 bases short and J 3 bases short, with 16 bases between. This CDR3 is CASSLSQLGAANEKLFF. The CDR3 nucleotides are TGTGCCAGCAGCTTAAGCCAACTAGGCGCGGCTAATGAAAAACTGTTTTTT.

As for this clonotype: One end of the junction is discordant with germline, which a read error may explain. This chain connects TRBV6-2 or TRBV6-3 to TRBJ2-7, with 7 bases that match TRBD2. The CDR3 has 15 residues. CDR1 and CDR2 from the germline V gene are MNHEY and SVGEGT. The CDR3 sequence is CACSYVGRPSSEQYF. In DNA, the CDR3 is TGTGCCTGCAGTTACGTCGGGAGGCCTTCTAGTGAGCAGTACTTC.

This chain's CDR3 is CASSQALPLKAYNEQFF. CDR3 coding DNA: TGCGCCAGCAGCCAAGCTCTTCCCTTGAAGGCCTACAATGAGCAGTTCTTC. The V and J genes are TRBV4-3 and TRBJ2-1; D is unresolved. Trimming took off 1 base at V and 2 bases at J, with 15 bases between the two ends. Germline V gives CDR1 LGHNA, CDR2 YSLEER. CDR3 size: 17 residues.

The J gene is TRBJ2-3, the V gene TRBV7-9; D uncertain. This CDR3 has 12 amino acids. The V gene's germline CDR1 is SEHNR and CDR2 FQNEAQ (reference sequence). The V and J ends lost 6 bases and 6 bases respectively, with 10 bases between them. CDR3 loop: CASRTSEDTQYF. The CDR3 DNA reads TGTGCCAGCAGAACCTCCGAGGATACGCAGTATTTT.

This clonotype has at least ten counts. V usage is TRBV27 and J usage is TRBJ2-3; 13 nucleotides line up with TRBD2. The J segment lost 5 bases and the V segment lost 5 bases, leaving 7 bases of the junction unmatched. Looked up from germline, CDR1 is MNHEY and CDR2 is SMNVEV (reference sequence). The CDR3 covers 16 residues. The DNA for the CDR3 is TGTGCCAGCAGTCCGCCGGGACTAGCGGGACGAGATACGCAGTATTTT. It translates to CASSPPGLAGRDTQYF.

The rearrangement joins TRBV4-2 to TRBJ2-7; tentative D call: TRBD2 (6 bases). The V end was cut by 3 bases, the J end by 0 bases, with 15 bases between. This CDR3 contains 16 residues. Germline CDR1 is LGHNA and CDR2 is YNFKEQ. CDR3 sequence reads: CASSQGAGLSSYEQYF. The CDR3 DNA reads TGTGCCAGCAGCCAGGGAGCGGGTTTGAGCTCCTACGAGCAGTACTTC.